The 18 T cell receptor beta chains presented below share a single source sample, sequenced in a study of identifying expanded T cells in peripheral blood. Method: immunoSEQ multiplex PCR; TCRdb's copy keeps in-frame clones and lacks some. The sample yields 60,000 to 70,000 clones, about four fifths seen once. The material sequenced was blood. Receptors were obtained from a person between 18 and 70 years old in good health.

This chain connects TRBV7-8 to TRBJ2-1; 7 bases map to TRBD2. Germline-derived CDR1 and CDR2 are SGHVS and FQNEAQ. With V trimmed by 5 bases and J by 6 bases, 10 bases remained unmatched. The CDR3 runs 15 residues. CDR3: CASSTRSSGGNEQFF. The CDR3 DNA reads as TGTGCCAGCAGCACCCGGTCGTCGGGGGGCAATGAGCAGTTCTTC.

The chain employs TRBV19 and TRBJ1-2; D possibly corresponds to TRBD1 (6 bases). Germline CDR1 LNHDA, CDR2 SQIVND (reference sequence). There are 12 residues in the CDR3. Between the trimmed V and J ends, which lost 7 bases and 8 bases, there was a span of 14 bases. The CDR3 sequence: CASTPLGGGYTF. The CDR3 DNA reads TGTGCCAGTACCCCCCTAGGGGGAGGCTACACCTTC.

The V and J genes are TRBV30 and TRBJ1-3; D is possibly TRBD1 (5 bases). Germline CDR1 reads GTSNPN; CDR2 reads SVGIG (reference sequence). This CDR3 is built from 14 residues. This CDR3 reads CAWGERAAGNTIYF. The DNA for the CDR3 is TGTGCTTGGGGGGAGCGCGCGGCTGGAAACACCATATATTTT.

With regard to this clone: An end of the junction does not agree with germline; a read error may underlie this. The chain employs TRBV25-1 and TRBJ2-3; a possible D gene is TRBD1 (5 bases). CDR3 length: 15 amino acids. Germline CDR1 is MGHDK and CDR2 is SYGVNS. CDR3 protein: CASRESGIRADTQYF. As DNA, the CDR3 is TGTGCCAGCAGAGAATCAGGGATTCGAGCAGATACGCAGTATTTT.

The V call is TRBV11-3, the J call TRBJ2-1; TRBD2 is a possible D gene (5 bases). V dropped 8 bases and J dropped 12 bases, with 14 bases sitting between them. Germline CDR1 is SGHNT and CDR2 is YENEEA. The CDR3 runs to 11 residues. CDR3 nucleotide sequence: TGTGCCAGCCGTGCCTCGGGAAGGCAGTTCTTC. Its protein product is CASRASGRQFF.

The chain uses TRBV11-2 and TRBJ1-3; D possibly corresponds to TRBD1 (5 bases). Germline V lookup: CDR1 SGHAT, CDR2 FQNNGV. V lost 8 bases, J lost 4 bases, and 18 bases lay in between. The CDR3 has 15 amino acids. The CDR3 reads CASAGTRSGGNTIYF. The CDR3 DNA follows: TGTGCCAGCGCCGGGACCAGGAGCGGCGGAAACACCATATATTTT.

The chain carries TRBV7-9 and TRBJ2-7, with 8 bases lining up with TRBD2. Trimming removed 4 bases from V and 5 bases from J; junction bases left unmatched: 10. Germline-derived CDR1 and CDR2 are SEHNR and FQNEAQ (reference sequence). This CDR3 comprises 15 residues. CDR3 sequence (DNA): TGTGCCAGCAGCTATCCCCTAGCGGGCAGACACGAGCAGTACTTC. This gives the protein CASSYPLAGRHEQYF. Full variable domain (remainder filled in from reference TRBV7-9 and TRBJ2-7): DTGVSQNPRHKITKRGQNVTFRCDPISEHNRLYWYRQTLGQGPEFLTYFQNEAQLEKSRLLSDRFSAERPKGSFSTLEIQRTEQGDSAMYLCASSYPLAGRHEQYFGPGTRLTVT.

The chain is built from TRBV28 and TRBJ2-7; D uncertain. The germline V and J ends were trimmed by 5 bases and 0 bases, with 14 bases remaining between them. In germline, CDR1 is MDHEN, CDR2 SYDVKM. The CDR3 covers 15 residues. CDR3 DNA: TGTGCCAGCAGTGGACCGGGCCCCCGCTCCTACGAGCAGTACGTC. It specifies CASSGPGPRSYEQYV.

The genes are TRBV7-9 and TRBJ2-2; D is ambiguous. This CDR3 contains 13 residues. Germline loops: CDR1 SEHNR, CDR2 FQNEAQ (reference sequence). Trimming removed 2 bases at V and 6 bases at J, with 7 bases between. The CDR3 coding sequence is TGTGCCAGCAGCTTAAACCCCCCCGGGGAGCTGTTTTTT. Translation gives CASSLNPPGELFF.

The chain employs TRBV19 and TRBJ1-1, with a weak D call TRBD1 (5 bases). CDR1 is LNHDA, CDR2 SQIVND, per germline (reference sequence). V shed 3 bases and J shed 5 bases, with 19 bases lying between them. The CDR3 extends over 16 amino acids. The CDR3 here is CASSIHGTPERTEAFF. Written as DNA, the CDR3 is TGTGCCAGTAGTATCCACGGGACCCCGGAGAGGACTGAAGCTTTCTTT. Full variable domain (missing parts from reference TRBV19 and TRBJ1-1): DGGITQSPKYLFRKEGQNVTLSCEQNLNHDAMYWYRQDPGQGLRLIYYSQIVNDFQKGDIAEGYSVSREKKESFPLTVTSAQKNPTAFYLCASSIHGTPERTEAFFGQGTRLTVV.

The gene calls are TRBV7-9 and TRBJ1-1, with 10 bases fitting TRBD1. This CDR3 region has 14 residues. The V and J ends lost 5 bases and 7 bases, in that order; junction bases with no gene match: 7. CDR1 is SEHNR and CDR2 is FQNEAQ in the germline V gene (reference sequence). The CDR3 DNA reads TGTGCCAGCAGCAAAAGACAGGGGGCGGATGAAGCTTTCTTT. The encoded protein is CASSKRQGADEAFF. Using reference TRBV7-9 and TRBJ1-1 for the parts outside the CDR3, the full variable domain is DTGVSQNPRHKITKRGQNVTFRCDPISEHNRLYWYRQTLGQGPEFLTYFQNEAQLEKSRLLSDRFSAERPKGSFSTLEIQRTEQGDSAMYLCASSKRQGADEAFFGQGTRLTVV.

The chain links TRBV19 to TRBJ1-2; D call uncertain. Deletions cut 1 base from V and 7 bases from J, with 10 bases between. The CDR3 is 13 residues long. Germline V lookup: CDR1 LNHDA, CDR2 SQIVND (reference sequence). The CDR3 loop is CASSIAYLGGYTF. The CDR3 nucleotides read TGTGCCAGTAGTATAGCTTACCTCGGTGGCTACACCTTC.

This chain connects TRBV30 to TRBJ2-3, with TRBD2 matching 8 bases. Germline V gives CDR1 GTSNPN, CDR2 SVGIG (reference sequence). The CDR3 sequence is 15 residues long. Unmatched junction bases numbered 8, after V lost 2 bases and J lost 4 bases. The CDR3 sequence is CAWSSGGGGPDTQYF. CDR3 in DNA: TGTGCCTGGAGTTCCGGGGGGGGTGGCCCAGATACGCAGTATTTT.

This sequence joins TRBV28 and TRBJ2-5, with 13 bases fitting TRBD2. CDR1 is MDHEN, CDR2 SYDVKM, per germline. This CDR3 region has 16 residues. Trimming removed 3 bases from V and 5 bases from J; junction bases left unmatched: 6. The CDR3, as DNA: TGTGCCAGCAGTTTGGCCGGGACTAGCGGGATGGAGACCCAGTACTTC. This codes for CASSLAGTSGMETQYF. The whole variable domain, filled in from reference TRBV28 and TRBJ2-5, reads DVKVTQSSRYLVKRTGEKVFLECVQDMDHENMFWYRQDPGLGLRLIYFSYDVKMKEKGDIPEGYSVSREKKERFSLILESASTNQTSMYLCASSLAGTSGMETQYFGPGTRLLVL.

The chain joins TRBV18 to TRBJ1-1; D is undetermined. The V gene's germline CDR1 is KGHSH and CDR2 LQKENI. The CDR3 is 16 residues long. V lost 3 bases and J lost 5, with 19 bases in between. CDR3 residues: CASSPSLGSLGTEAFF. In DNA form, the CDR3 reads TGTGCCAGCTCACCCTCTTTGGGGAGCTTGGGTACTGAAGCTTTCTTT. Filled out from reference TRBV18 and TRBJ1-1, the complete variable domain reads NAGVMQNPRHLVRRRGQEARLRCSPMKGHSHVYWYRQLPEEGLKFMVYLQKENIIDESGMPKERFSAEFPKEGPSILRIQQVVRGDSAAYFCASSPSLGSLGTEAFFGQGTRLTVV.

CDR3 protein: CASSLDTGGINEKLFF. CDR3 nucleotide sequence: TGCGCCAGCAGCTTGGACACAGGTGGGATCAATGAAAAACTGTTTTTT. The rearrangement links TRBV5-1 to TRBJ1-4; D might be TRBD1 (5 bases). The CDR3 length is 16 residues. Germline V gene data show CDR1 as SGHRS and CDR2 as YFSETQ. The V end lost 0 bases, the J end lost 5 bases, and 14 bases lay between the germline ends.

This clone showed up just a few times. Here the CDR3 reads CASSLDISSPLHF. CDR3 DNA sequence: TGCGCCAGCAGCCTGGACATTAGTTCACCCCTCCACTTT. The V call is TRBV5-1, the J call TRBJ1-6, with D perhaps TRBD1 (5 bases). The CDR3 has 13 residues. Trimming cost V 4 bases and J 9 bases, with 11 bases left between them. CDR1 and CDR2 from the germline V gene are SGHRS and YFSETQ.

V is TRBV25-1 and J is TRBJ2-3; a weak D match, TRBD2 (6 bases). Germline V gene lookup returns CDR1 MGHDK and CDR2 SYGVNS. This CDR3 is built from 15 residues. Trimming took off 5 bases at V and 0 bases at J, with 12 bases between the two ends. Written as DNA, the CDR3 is TGTGCCAGCAGTAGGAGGGAAGCTAGCACAGATACGCAGTATTTT. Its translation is CASSRREASTDTQYF.